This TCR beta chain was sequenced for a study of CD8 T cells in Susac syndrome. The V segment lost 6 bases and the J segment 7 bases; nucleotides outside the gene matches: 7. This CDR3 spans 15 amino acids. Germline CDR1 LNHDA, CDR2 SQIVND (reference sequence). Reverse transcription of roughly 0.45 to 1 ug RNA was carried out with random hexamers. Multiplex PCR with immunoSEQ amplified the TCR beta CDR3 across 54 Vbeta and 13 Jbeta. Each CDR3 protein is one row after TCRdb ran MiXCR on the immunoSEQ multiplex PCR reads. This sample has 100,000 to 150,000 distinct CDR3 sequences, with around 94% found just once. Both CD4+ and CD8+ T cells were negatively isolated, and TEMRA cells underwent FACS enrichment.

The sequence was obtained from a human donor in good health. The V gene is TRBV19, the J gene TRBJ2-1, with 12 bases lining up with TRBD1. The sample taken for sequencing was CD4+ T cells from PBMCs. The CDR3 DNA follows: TGTGCCAGTAGATTCCGGGACAGGGGGCAGAATGAGCAGTTCTTC. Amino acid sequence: CASRFRDRGQNEQFF.